Shown below are 24 T cell receptor beta chains from a single sample sequenced in a study of blood T cell repertoires in COVID-19. The assay was immunoSEQ multiplex PCR, and TCRdb's table has in-frame clones only and misses some. The table lists 100,000 to 150,000 clones, roughly four fifths of them singletons. Material: peripheral blood. Source of these receptors: a man aged 35 to 55 with active or convalescent COVID-19.

This clone was detected a few times. The rearrangement uses TRBV30 and TRBJ2-5; TRBD1 might be the D (6 bases). V was trimmed by 5 bases and J by 5 bases, leaving 15 bases between them. Germline V lookup: CDR1 GTSNPN, CDR2 SVGIG (reference sequence). The CDR3 length is 13 residues. In DNA form, the CDR3 reads TGTGCCTGGCTTCCAGGGGACCGGGAGACCCAGTACTTC. Amino acid sequence: CAWLPGDRETQYF.

The genes are TRBV3-1 (or the pseudogene TRBV3-2) and TRBJ2-2; possible D gene TRBD1, 6 bases. Germline lookup yields CDR1 LGHDT and CDR2 YNNKEL (reference sequence). Trimming removed 4 bases from V and 8 bases from J, with 14 bases in between. The CDR3 contains 14 residues. The CDR3 coding sequence is TGTGCCAGCAGCCCATTACAAGGGACAGGGGAGCTGTTTTTT. It is translated as CASSPLQGTGELFF.

J is TRBJ2-3 and V is TRBV7-3; 10 bases map to TRBD2. The V segment lost 8 bases and the J segment 3 bases; nucleotides outside the gene matches: 5. The CDR3 has 14 amino acids. Germline-derived CDR1 and CDR2 are SGHTA and FQGTGA. The CDR3 region has the DNA TGTGCCAGCGCGCTAGCGGGGGCAACAGATACGCAGTATTTT. It encodes CASALAGATDTQYF.

A single count supports this clone. The CDR3 loop is CASSLEDRGSEAGEQETQYF. CDR3 coding DNA: TGTGCCAGCAGCTTAGAGGACAGGGGTTCGGAAGCGGGGGAGCAAGAGACCCAGTACTTC. The gene calls are TRBV11-2 and TRBJ2-5; tentatively, D is TRBD1 (9 bases). Per germline, CDR1 SGHAT and CDR2 FQNNGV. The CDR3 loop spans 20 amino acids. V was cut by 0 bases and J by 2 bases, with 25 bases left in between.

The chain employs TRBV6-6 and TRBJ2-2; 7 bases are a match to TRBD2. Germline V gives CDR1 MNHNY, CDR2 SVGAGI (reference sequence). V was pared by 7 bases and J by 5 bases, with 7 bases of the junction left unmatched. The CDR3 covers 14 residues. DNA for the CDR3: TGTGCCAGCATCAAGAAACTAGCGACCGGGGAGCTGTTTTTT. Protein product: CASIKKLATGELFF.

The sample holds many counts of this clone. The V and J genes are TRBV29-1 and TRBJ2-3; 9 bases line up with TRBD2. Looked up from germline, CDR1 is SQVTM and CDR2 is ANQGSEA. Trimming took 8 bases from V and 1 from J; bases not matched to a gene: 4. The CDR3 is 13 amino acids. The CDR3 here is CSTQRGGTDTQYF. The CDR3, as DNA: TGCAGCACACAGCGGGGGGGCACAGATACGCAGTATTTT.

CDR3 in DNA: TGTGCCAGCAGTTTAGGAGGTACTAATGAAAAACTGTTTTTT. Translated: CASSLGGTNEKLFF. This chain joins TRBV27 and TRBJ1-4; D unresolved. The CDR3 runs 14 residues. V was pared by 2 bases and J by 2 bases, with 6 bases between. Germline values: CDR1 MNHEY, CDR2 SMNVEV (reference sequence).

The rearrangement uses TRBV7-9 and TRBJ1-1, with D possibly matching TRBD1 (6 bases). The CDR3 consists of 12 residues. CDR1 and CDR2 from the germline V gene are SEHNR and FQNEAQ (reference sequence). V lost 3 bases to trimming and J lost 11 bases, with 13 bases between them. In nucleotides, the CDR3 is TGTGCCAGCAGCTTGGCAGGGGTGGAGGCTTTCTTT. Translating it yields CASSLAGVEAFF.

The rearrangement joins TRBV5-6 to TRBJ1-3, with D possibly being TRBD1 (5 bases). From germline, CDR1 is SGHDT and CDR2 YYEEEE. This CDR3 spans 15 amino acids. The V end was cut by 0 bases, the J end by 0 bases, with 7 bases between. The CDR3 sequence is CASSLVGASGNTIYF. DNA for the CDR3: TGTGCCAGCAGCTTGGTAGGGGCCTCTGGAAACACCATATATTTT.

On this clone: One junction end does not reproduce the germline sequence, and a read error may be involved. The chain employs TRBV5-4 and TRBJ2-1; TRBD1 agrees at 12 bases. CDR1 and CDR2 from the germline V gene are SGHNT and YYREEE (reference sequence). The CDR3 spans 16 residues. DNA for the CDR3: TGTGCCAGCAGTCGGGGGACAGGGGGCCTCACTAGCGATTGGATCTTC. Amino acids: CASSRGTGGLTSDWIF.

This clone was recorded at least ten times. This chain's CDR3 is CASSTSGGNEQYF. The CDR3 DNA is TGTGCCAGCTCTACTAGCGGGGGAAACGAGCAGTACTTC. V gene TRBV18 combines with J gene TRBJ2-7; TRBD2 agrees at 11 bases. Germline V gives CDR1 KGHSH, CDR2 LQKENI. This CDR3 contains 13 residues. Germline trimming cut 6 bases from V and 5 bases from J; bases unmatched to any gene: 3.

The chain uses TRBV4-2 and TRBJ1-4, with 7 bases that match TRBD1. V lost 0 bases to trimming and J lost 5 bases; unmatched junction nucleotides: 6. This CDR3 has 16 residues. Per germline, CDR1 LGHNA and CDR2 YNFKEQ. The CDR3: CASSQEGRQGNEKLFF. For the CDR3, the DNA is TGTGCCAGCAGCCAAGAGGGGAGACAGGGAAATGAAAAACTGTTTTTT.

J is TRBJ1-3 and V is TRBV6-5, with 8 bases identical to TRBD1. Germline CDR1 is MNHEY and CDR2 is SVGAGI. With V trimmed by 0 bases and J by 3 bases, 4 bases remained unmatched. This CDR3 region has 16 residues. For the CDR3, the DNA is TGTGCCAGCAGTTACTCTCCTACAGGGGGTGGAAACACCATATATTTT. Protein sequence: CASSYSPTGGGNTIYF.

This chain uses TRBV12-5 with TRBJ1-6; D possibly corresponds to TRBD1 (6 bases). V lost 8 bases to trimming and J lost 7 bases, with 15 bases between them. Germline V gives CDR1 LGHNT, CDR2 FRNRAP. CDR3 length equals 14 residues. DNA of the CDR3: TGTGCTAGTCTGGGCCGGGACAAAAATTCACCCCTCCACTTT. It encodes CASLGRDKNSPLHF.

The chain employs TRBV9 and TRBJ2-3; 10 bases align to TRBD2. Germline CDR1 reads SGDLS; CDR2 reads YYNGEE. J gave up 0 bases and V 4 bases, and 8 bases lay outside the gene matches. The CDR3 extends over 17 amino acids. CDR3: CASSLTSGRTSTDTQYF. Written as DNA, the CDR3 is TGTGCCAGCAGCCTGACTAGCGGGCGGACTAGCACAGATACGCAGTATTTT.

This clone was found many times. The chain employs TRBV2 and TRBJ2-7; D is possibly TRBD2 (5 bases). The V gene's germline CDR1 is SNHLY and CDR2 FYNNEI. V was shortened by 3 bases and J by 6 bases, with 12 bases between the two germline ends. The CDR3 length is 13 residues. The CDR3 region is CASSDVGDIEQYF. CDR3 DNA: TGTGCCAGCAGTGACGTCGGGGATATCGAGCAGTACTTC.

V and J are TRBV4-2 and TRBJ2-5, with 10 bases identical to TRBD2. The junction had 12 bases not matched to a gene; V was cut back by 4 bases and J by 4 bases. The CDR3 length is 17 residues. Germline V gene sequence: CDR1 LGHNA, CDR2 YNFKEQ. The CDR3 here is CASSPRPLAGEGETQYF. In nucleotides, the CDR3 is TGTGCCAGCAGCCCCAGGCCCCTAGCGGGGGAGGGAGAGACCCAGTACTTC.

The chain combines TRBV7-2 with TRBJ1-5; a possible D gene is TRBD1 (5 bases). Germline CDR1 is SGHTA and CDR2 is FQGNSA. Trimming took 6 bases from V and 3 from J, leaving 12 bases between them. This CDR3 has 14 amino acids. CDR3 DNA sequence: TGTGCCAGCAGGCTTGGGGCAGTCAATCAGCCCCAGCATTTT. Its translation: CASRLGAVNQPQHF.

The rearrangement joins TRBV5-1 to TRBJ2-7; TRBD2 might be the D (5 bases). V was trimmed by 4 bases and J by 3 bases, leaving 8 bases between them. The CDR3 totals 12 residues. Germline V gene sequence: CDR1 SGHRS, CDR2 YFSETQ. The CDR3 nucleotides are TGCGCCAGCAGCCCGGACTTCTACGAGCAGTACTTC. It encodes CASSPDFYEQYF.

This clone appeared a single time. The chain employs TRBV29-1 and TRBJ1-2, with a weak D call TRBD1 (5 bases). The germline V gene has CDR1 SQVTM and CDR2 ANQGSEA. V was pared by 5 bases and J by 3 bases, with 16 bases between. There are 14 residues in the CDR3. The CDR3: CSVIPQGFDYGYTF. CDR3 in DNA: TGCAGCGTTATCCCCCAGGGCTTCGACTATGGCTACACCTTC.

Only one count was recorded for this clone. The gene calls are TRBV3-1 (or the pseudogene TRBV3-2) and TRBJ1-1; D ambiguous. V lost 0 bases to trimming and J lost 8 bases, with 10 bases between them. Germline V lookup: CDR1 LGHDT, CDR2 YNNKEL (reference sequence). The CDR3 extends over 13 amino acids. In nucleotides, the CDR3 is TGTGCCAGCAGCCAAGATCTAGGAGGGGAAGCTTTCTTT. This codes for CASSQDLGGEAFF.

The V call is TRBV20-1, the J call TRBJ2-5, with D perhaps matching TRBD2 (6 bases). CDR1 and CDR2 from the germline V gene are DFQATT and SNEGSKA (reference sequence). CDR3 length: 13 amino acids. Trimming left V 3 bases short and J 6 bases short, with 14 bases between. In DNA form, the CDR3 reads TGCAGTGCTAGTAGGGGACTGATTCAGACCCAGTACTTC. Translating gives CSASRGLIQTQYF.

V and J are TRBV7-9 and TRBJ2-1, with a weak D call TRBD1 (5 bases). Germline V lookup: CDR1 SEHNR, CDR2 FQNEAQ (reference sequence). The germline V and J ends were trimmed by 5 bases and 4 bases, with 12 bases remaining between them. CDR3 length: 14 residues. The CDR3 loop reads CASSPDSPYNEQFF. The DNA of the CDR3 is TGTGCCAGCAGCCCAGACAGCCCTTACAATGAGCAGTTCTTC.

The chain recombines TRBV6-4 with TRBJ1-5; tentative D call: TRBD1 (5 bases). Between the trimmed V and J ends, which lost 0 bases and 3 bases, there was a span of 12 bases. The CDR3 is 16 amino acids. Germline V gene lookup returns CDR1 MRHNA and CDR2 SNTAGT. CDR3 in DNA: TGTGCCAGCAGTGACTCAAGGGGCAAGGACAATCAGCCCCAGCATTTT. Encoded protein: CASSDSRGKDNQPQHF.